These 3 T cell receptor beta chains were sequenced from one sample in a study of T cell responses to AZD1222 COVID-19 vaccine. The repertoire was sequenced with immunoSEQ multiplex PCR; TCRdb's copy has only in-frame clones and lacks some. This sample yields roughly 100,000 clones, of which 88% are seen a single time; approximately 22% belongs to the top ten. The starting material was peripheral blood, obtained on day 0 of AZD1222 vaccination. Receptors were obtained from an adult in good health.

The chain recombines TRBV3-1 (or the pseudogene TRBV3-2) with TRBJ1-4; no firm D call. Germline V gene sequence: CDR1 LGHDT, CDR2 YNNKEL (reference sequence). The CDR3 extends over 15 amino acids. Trimming took off 5 bases at V and 4 bases at J, with 14 bases between the two ends. The CDR3 region is CASSSAGSSNEKLFF. The CDR3 DNA follows: TGTGCCAGCAGCTCTGCTGGGTCGAGTAATGAAAAACTGTTTTTT.

The rearrangement joins TRBV9 to TRBJ2-1; D possibly corresponds to TRBD1 (7 bases). The CDR3 runs 15 residues. Germline lookup yields CDR1 SGDLS and CDR2 YYNGEE. Between the trimmed V and J ends, which lost 4 bases and 8 bases, there was a span of 19 bases. The DNA for the CDR3 is TGTGCCAGCAGCCTCCAGGGAGGAGGGGGCTATGAGCAGTTCTTC. Its protein is CASSLQGGGGYEQFF.

In DNA, the CDR3 is TGTGCCAGCAGCTCGTCGGTCGTCGGGGTTAACACCGGGGAGCTGTTTTTT. Translated, it gives CASSSSVVGVNTGELFF. The rearrangement joins TRBV5-5 to TRBJ2-2; D is possibly TRBD2 (5 bases). Per germline, CDR1 SGHKS and CDR2 YYEKEE (reference sequence). The CDR3 loop spans 17 amino acids. Trimming left V 3 bases short and J 2 bases short, with 17 bases between. Complete variable domain (other parts from reference TRBV5-5 and TRBJ2-2): DAGVTQSPTHLIKTRGQQVTLRCSPISGHKSVSWYQQVLGQGPQFIFQYYEKEERGRGNFPDRFSARQFPNYSSELNVNALLLGDSALYLCASSSSVVGVNTGELFFGEGSRLTVL.